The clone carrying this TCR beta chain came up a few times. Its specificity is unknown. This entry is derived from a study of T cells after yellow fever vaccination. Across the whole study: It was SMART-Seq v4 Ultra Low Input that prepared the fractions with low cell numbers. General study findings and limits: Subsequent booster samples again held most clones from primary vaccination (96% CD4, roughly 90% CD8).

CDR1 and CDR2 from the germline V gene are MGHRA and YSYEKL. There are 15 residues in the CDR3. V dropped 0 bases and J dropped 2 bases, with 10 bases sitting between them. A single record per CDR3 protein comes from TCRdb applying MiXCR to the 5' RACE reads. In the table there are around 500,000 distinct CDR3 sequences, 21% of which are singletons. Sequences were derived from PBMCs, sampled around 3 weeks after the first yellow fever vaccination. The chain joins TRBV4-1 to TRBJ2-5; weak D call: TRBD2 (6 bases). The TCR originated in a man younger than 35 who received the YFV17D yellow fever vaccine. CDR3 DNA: TGCGCCAGCAGCCAAGATATCGGACTACAAGAGACCCAGTACTTC. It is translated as CASSQDIGLQETQYF.